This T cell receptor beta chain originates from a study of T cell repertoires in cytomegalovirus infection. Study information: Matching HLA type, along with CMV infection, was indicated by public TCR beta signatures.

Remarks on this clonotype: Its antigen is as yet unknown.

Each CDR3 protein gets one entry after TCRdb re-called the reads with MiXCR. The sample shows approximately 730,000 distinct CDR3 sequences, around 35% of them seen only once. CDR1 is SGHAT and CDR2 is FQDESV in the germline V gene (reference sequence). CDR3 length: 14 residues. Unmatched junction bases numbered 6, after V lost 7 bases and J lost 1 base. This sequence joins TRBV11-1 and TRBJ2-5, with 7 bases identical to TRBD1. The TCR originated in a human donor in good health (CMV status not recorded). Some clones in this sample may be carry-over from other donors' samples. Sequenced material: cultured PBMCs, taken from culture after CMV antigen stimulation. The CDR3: CASTFRDSQETQYF. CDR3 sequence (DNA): TGTGCCAGCACCTTCCGGGACAGCCAAGAGACCCAGTACTTC. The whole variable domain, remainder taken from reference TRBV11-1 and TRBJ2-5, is EAEVAQSPRYKITEKSQAVAFWCDPISGHATLYWYRQILGQGPELLVQFQDESVVDDSQLPKDRFSAERLKGVDSTLKIQPAELGDSAMYLCASTFRDSQETQYFGPGTRLLVL.